This T cell receptor beta chain came from a study of T cell changes during pregnancy in multiple sclerosis. Germline CDR1 MNHNS, CDR2 SASEGT. Trimming stripped 6 bases from V and 3 bases from J, with 14 bases between. The CDR3 loop spans 14 amino acids. This table comes from immunoSEQ multiplex PCR, and its TCRdb copy is limited to in-frame clones, with some not included. Among roughly 35,000 clones listed, under 90% were seen once. The chain couples TRBV6-1 to TRBJ1-1; the D gene is possibly TRBD1 (5 bases). This specimen consisted of CD8+ T cells from peripheral blood mononuclear cells, obtained after pregnancy. This sequence was found in a female donor with multiple sclerosis, enrolled in a pregnancy study. CDR3 in DNA: TGTGCCAGCAGCCCCGTGGGGGGTCACACTGAAGCTTTCTTT. It codes for CASSPVGGHTEAFF.